This section outlines one T cell receptor (beta chain) sequence together with its context. Per the authors' pipeline: Estimates of nucleated cell counts were drawn from the amplification of reference gene primers. Clones were read by immunoSEQ multiplex PCR, and TCRdb kept only the in-frame ones, dropping some. D and trimming come from the DNA, and the V and J calls and clone size come from that table. The sample yields fewer than 400,000 clones, around 87% seen once. CDR1 SGHVS and CDR2 FQNEAQ come from the germline V gene. Losses at the gene ends were 0 bases for V and 5 bases for J; bases not matched to a gene: 7. This CDR3 is 15 amino acids long. This entry is derived from a study of blood T cell repertoires in COVID-19. Study details: In each case, the material was cDNA or gDNA derived from T cells, B-cell-depleted T cells, or PBMCs.

The genes are TRBV7-8 and TRBJ2-7; 7 bases line up with TRBD2. The receptor was isolated from a human donor in a cohort sampled during active COVID-19. Sequenced input: peripheral blood. CDR3 in DNA: TGTGCCAGCAGCTTAGCGGGTGGGGGGGTCCACGAGCAGTACTTC. Protein sequence: CASSLAGGGVHEQYF.